Listed here are 20 T cell receptor beta chains from one sample, sequenced in a study of identical twins. TCRdb passed the 5' RACE reads through MiXCR, listing each CDR3 protein once. The sample has roughly 770,000 distinct CDR3 sequences, about 20% seen once. The same data also went into a second study, on T cells expressing NK-cell markers.

Sequenced: PBMCs. These receptors were collected from a young woman in good health.

This clonotype was detected a few times. This chain connects TRBV7-8 to TRBJ1-5; D gene uncertain. CDR1 is SGHVS, CDR2 FQNEAQ, per germline. V was shortened by 2 bases and J by 6 bases, with 8 bases between the two germline ends. The CDR3 runs 13 residues. The DNA for the CDR3 is TGTGCCAGCAGCTTAAACTCTCGTCAGCCCCAGCATTTT. Translation gives CASSLNSRQPQHF. The full variable domain, its missing parts supplied by reference TRBV7-8 and TRBJ1-5, is GAGVSQSPRYKVAKRGQDVALRCDPISGHVSLFWYQQALGQGPEFLTYFQNEAQLDKSGLPSDRFFAERPEGSVSTLKIQRTQQEDSAVYLCASSLNSRQPQHFGDGTRLSIL.

This clonotype has at least ten counts. The chain employs TRBV7-3 and TRBJ1-1; D perhaps matches TRBD1 (6 bases). V was trimmed by 3 bases and J by 4 bases, leaving 12 bases between them. The CDR3 extends over 14 amino acids. Germline loops: CDR1 SGHTA, CDR2 FQGTGA. In nucleotides, the CDR3 is TGTGCCAGCAGCTTTCAGGGGTTGAGCACTGAAGCTTTCTTT. Its translation: CASSFQGLSTEAFF.

This chain connects TRBV5-1 to TRBJ2-3; 10 bases are shared with TRBD2. The CDR3 runs 14 residues. Germline V gene lookup returns CDR1 SGHRS and CDR2 YFSETQ. V lost 4 bases and J lost 7; bases outside the gene matches: 6. CDR3 nucleotides: TGCGCCAGCAGCCTCAGCGGGGGGGCAAATACGCAGTATTTT. It codes for CASSLSGGANTQYF.

This clonotype was counted between two and nine times. This chain connects TRBV5-1 to TRBJ1-6, with D perhaps TRBD1 (6 bases). Trimming removed 1 base at V and 8 bases at J, with 10 bases between. The CDR3 is 14 amino acids. CDR1 is SGHRS and CDR2 is YFSETQ in the germline V gene. The CDR3: CASSLQGFDSPLHF. The CDR3 DNA reads TGCGCCAGCAGCTTGCAGGGGTTCGATTCACCCCTCCACTTT.

This clonotype was observed a few times. This rearrangement joins TRBV6-2 or TRBV6-3 to TRBJ2-2; D is perhaps TRBD1 (5 bases). This CDR3 is built from 16 residues. The V end was cut by 2 bases, the J end by 0 bases, with 10 bases between. Germline CDR1 reads MNHEY; CDR2 reads SVGEGT. CDR3 amino acids: CASSYLQAANTGELFF. CDR3 sequence (DNA): TGTGCCAGCAGTTACCTACAGGCCGCGAACACCGGGGAGCTGTTTTTT.

Only a few counts were recorded for this clonotype. CDR3 nucleotide sequence: TGTGCCAGCAGTTTACGGTTTGGGGAGAACACTGAAGCTTTCTTT. It specifies CASSLRFGENTEAFF. The chain combines TRBV27 with TRBJ1-1; D not certain. Trimming left V 2 bases short and J 1 base short, with 11 bases between. CDR1 is MNHEY and CDR2 is SMNVEV in the germline V gene (reference sequence). This CDR3 has 15 amino acids.

The V call is TRBV23-1, the J call TRBJ2-7; the D gene is possibly TRBD2 (7 bases). TRBV23-1 carries the ORF label, with uncertain function. The CDR3 has 15 amino acids. Trimming shortened V by 6 bases and J by 6 bases, and 21 bases separated the two germline ends. CDR3 residues: CASRGPGGLPGEQYF. The CDR3 region has the DNA TGCGCCAGCAGGGGGCCGGGGGGCCTCCCGGGCGAGCAGTACTTC.

This clonotype has only a few counts. The chain links TRBV6-4 to TRBJ2-4; D gene unclear. CDR3 length: 12 amino acids. V was trimmed by 10 bases and J by 8 bases, leaving 15 bases between them. Germline V lookup: CDR1 MRHNA, CDR2 SNTAGT. DNA of the CDR3: TGTGCCAACGGGCCCCTTGCCCACATTCAGTACTTC. It yields the protein CANGPLAHIQYF.

This chain connects TRBV25-1 to TRBJ1-1; TRBD1 matches 9 bases. Trimming took 7 bases from V and 6 from J; bases not matched to a gene: 9. The V gene's germline CDR1 is MGHDK and CDR2 SYGVNS. The CDR3 extends over 14 amino acids. CDR3 bases: TGTGCCAGCAAATGGGACAGGGACGAGGCTGAAGCTTTCTTT. Its translation is CASKWDRDEAEAFF.

The J gene is TRBJ2-7, the V gene TRBV21-1; the table's D call, TRBD1, was not checked against the DNA. TRBV21-1 is marked as a pseudogene. CDR3 length: 20 residues. Here the CDR3 DNA reads TGTGCCAGCAGCAAAGCGCCCCGGGAGCCTAGGGCCCGCAGGCCCTACGAGCAGTACTTC. Encoded protein: CASSKAPREPRARRPYEQYF.

This clonotype turned up a few times. The V and J genes are TRBV6-1 and TRBJ2-7; 11 bases fit TRBD1. Germline V gene sequence: CDR1 MNHNS, CDR2 SASEGT. The junction had 12 bases not matched to a gene; V was cut back by 8 bases and J by 6 bases. The CDR3 spans 15 residues. CDR3 coding DNA: TGTGCCAGCGGAAATTTCCGGGACAGGGGGTTCGAGCAGTACTTC. Translating it yields CASGNFRDRGFEQYF.

The V and J genes are TRBV20-1 and TRBJ2-1, with a weak D call TRBD2 (6 bases). The V gene lost 4 bases and the J gene lost 5 bases, with 9 bases spanning the gap. Germline CDR1 and CDR2: DFQATT and SNEGSKA (reference sequence). This CDR3 region has 12 residues. The CDR3 nucleotides read TGCAGTGCTACCGCTAGCGACAATGAGCAGTTCTTC. Its protein is CSATASDNEQFF.

This clonotype has only a few counts. The J gene is TRBJ1-2, the V gene TRBV7-2; a weak D match, TRBD1 (5 bases). This CDR3 has 13 residues. The V end was cut by 6 bases, the J end by 13 bases, with 21 bases between. Germline values: CDR1 SGHTA, CDR2 FQGNSA. In DNA, the CDR3 is TGTGCCAGCAGTTCCCGGGACGGGAATACTGGCACCTTC. Protein product: CASSSRDGNTGTF. Full variable domain (remainder filled in from reference TRBV7-2 and TRBJ1-2): GAGVSQSPSNKVTEKGKDVELRCDPISGHTALYWYRQSLGQGLEFLIYFQGNSAPDKSGLPSDRFSAERTGGSVSTLTIQRTQQEDSAVYLCASSSRDGNTGTFGSGTRLTVV.

This clonotype was counted between two and nine times. The genes are TRBV6-1 and TRBJ2-1; D might be TRBD1 or TRBD2, each matching 5 bases. The CDR3 runs 14 residues. Trimming took 0 bases from V and 8 from J, leaving 11 bases between them. The V gene's germline CDR1 is MNHNS and CDR2 SASEGT. The CDR3 nucleotides read TGTGCCAGCAGTGAAGCTGTGAGGGGCGATGAGCAGTTCTTC. It yields the protein CASSEAVRGDEQFF.

This clonotype has more than one count but fewer than ten. The chain is built from TRBV3-1 and TRBJ2-7, with D hard to call. The CDR3 loop spans 14 amino acids. Trimming removed 4 bases at V and 4 bases at J, with 14 bases between. The germline V gene has CDR1 LGHDT and CDR2 YNNKEL (reference sequence). CDR3 residues: CASSRLGAGYEQYF. In DNA, the CDR3 is TGTGCCAGCAGCCGCCTTGGAGCAGGATACGAGCAGTACTTC.

This clonotype has just a few counts. J is TRBJ1-1 and V is TRBV20-1; D is unresolved. Per germline, CDR1 DFQATT and CDR2 SNEGSKA (reference sequence). V was trimmed by 7 bases and J by 4 bases, leaving 19 bases between them. The length of the CDR3 is 14 residues. This CDR3 reads CSVRRSTLGTEAFF. DNA for the CDR3: TGCAGTGTTAGGAGATCGACATTGGGCACTGAAGCTTTCTTT.

The V call is TRBV5-1, the J call TRBJ2-1, with D possibly matching TRBD2 (6 bases). Between the trimmed V and J ends, which lost 4 bases and 15 bases, there was a span of 20 bases. The CDR3 length is 13 residues. The germline V gene encodes CDR1 SGHRS and CDR2 YFSETQ. CDR3 in amino acids: CASSPPDRGIGFF. CDR3 nucleotide sequence: TGCGCCAGCAGCCCACCGGATCGGGGGATTGGGTTCTTC. Full variable domain (outside the CDR3, taken from reference TRBV5-1 and TRBJ2-1): KAGVTQTPRYLIKTRGQQVTLSCSPISGHRSVSWYQQTPGQGLQFLFEYFSETQRNKGNFPGRFSGRQFSNSRSEMNVSTLELGDSALYLCASSPPDRGIGFFGPGTRLTVL.

The J gene is TRBJ2-1, the V gene TRBV12-3 or TRBV12-4, with a weak D call TRBD1 (5 bases). Trimming removed 3 bases from V and 5 bases from J, with 11 bases in between. The CDR3 totals 14 residues. The CDR3 sequence is CASSFPGSDNEQFF. The CDR3 region has the DNA TGTGCCAGCAGTTTCCCAGGGTCCGACAATGAGCAGTTCTTC.

The CDR3 DNA sequence: TGCAGTGCTAGAGATCCCTCGGGACTAGGCTACGAGCAGTACTTC. Translation gives CSARDPSGLGYEQYF. The chain employs TRBV20-1 and TRBJ2-7; 8 nucleotides line up with TRBD2. V shed 0 bases, J shed 3 bases, and the junction held 7 bases outside the gene matches. Germline CDR1 and CDR2: DFQATT and SNEGSKA (reference sequence). The CDR3 runs to 15 residues.

This chain uses TRBV28 with TRBJ2-5, with 10 bases fitting TRBD2. This CDR3 has 16 residues. CDR1 is MDHEN and CDR2 is SYDVKM in the germline V gene. V lost 3 bases and J lost 5; bases outside the gene matches: 9. The CDR3 sequence: CASSFYSGGAWETQYF. The CDR3 DNA sequence: TGTGCCAGCAGTTTTTACAGCGGGGGGGCCTGGGAGACCCAGTACTTC. The entire variable domain, with the rest obtained from reference TRBV28 and TRBJ2-5, is as follows: DVKVTQSSRYLVKRTGEKVFLECVQDMDHENMFWYRQDPGLGLRLIYFSYDVKMKEKGDIPEGYSVSREKKERFSLILESASTNQTSMYLCASSFYSGGAWETQYFGPGTRLLVL.